These T cell receptor beta chains were read from a single sample in a study of T-cell memory formation after mild COVID-19. TCRdb reanalysed the 5' RACE reads using MiXCR and keeps one entry per CDR3 protein. The sample gives about 430,000 distinct CDR3 sequences, 20% to 25% of which show up once; around 8.1% is in the top ten. Sequencing was performed on PBMCs or a T cell subset sorted from them (not recorded which). Receptors were obtained from an adult woman who had mild COVID-19 (a few samples of this study predate the infection). Cell type and time point are not known. Each CDR3 is given without its conserved first and last residue. Each record gives: clone size, V gene, J gene, CDR3 length, CDR3 protein. Clone size is stated in some rows and not others, as once, few, many or a class when expanded.

few	TRBV24-1	TRBJ2-1	12	ATSDQGLRNEQF
NA	TRBV7-2	TRBJ2-7	14	ASSALPGDNTYEQY
NA	TRBV4-1	TRBJ1-3	15	ASSQGRGQKAGNTIY
NA	TRBV12-3/TRBV12-4	TRBJ1-1	13	ASSSLQGWGTEAF
few	TRBV28	TRBJ2-7	13	ASNSHSGGANEQY
few	TRBV7-7	TRBJ2-5	14	ASSLGFRGLGETQY
few	TRBV5-1	TRBJ2-1	13	ASSLELAGVHEQF
few	TRBV7-9	TRBJ1-4	13	ASSLAWGINEKLF
NA	TRBV5-4	TRBJ2-1	13	ASSLAQGTTNEQF
NA	TRBV7-2	TRBJ2-7	14	ASSSSQRDGSYEQY
NA	TRBV7-2	TRBJ2-3	16	ASSRLAGATRDTDTQY
few	TRBV6-2/TRBV6-3	TRBJ2-5	9	ASSQGDYKY
NA	TRBV5-1	TRBJ1-2	12	ASSLHLADYGYT
NA	TRBV25-1	TRBJ1-1	11	ASSEWKGGEAF
NA	TRBV6-1	TRBJ2-1	13	ASSVTSPPPNEQF
NA	TRBV12-3/TRBV12-4	TRBJ2-1	13	ASNPAEDSFGEQF
NA	TRBV12-3/TRBV12-4	TRBJ1-2	11	ASSPGVLDGYT
NA	TRBV5-1	TRBJ1-1	13	ASSTGTDMNTEAF
few	TRBV5-1	TRBJ1-1	13	ASSSTPAVNTEAF
NA	TRBV6-1	TRBJ1-5	13	ASSEGDRGRQPQH
NA	TRBV4-2	TRBJ1-5	14	ASSQETGRSNQPQH
few	TRBV7-2	TRBJ2-7	14	ASSSHGTSGSYEQY
few	TRBV3-1	TRBJ2-3	15	ASSQERGGIRADTQY
NA	TRBV9	TRBJ2-3	12	ASSVGYSTDTQY
many	TRBV29-1	TRBJ2-5	9	SVPARETQY
NA	TRBV7-9	TRBJ2-5	13	ASSFVLAGTETQY
NA	TRBV5-1	TRBJ2-1	12	ASSLRTPLNEQF
NA	TRBV5-1	TRBJ2-3	11	ASGYSSTDTQY
few	TRBV29-1	TRBJ2-7	11	SVLSQGSYEQY
few	TRBV24-1	TRBJ2-1	12	ATATSGIRNEQF
few	TRBV7-9	TRBJ2-1	12	ASSLAGLVGEQF
NA	TRBV4-2	TRBJ1-5	14	ASSQEGPGTAQPQH
few	TRBV19	TRBJ2-3	13	ASSPQGAGTDTQY
few	TRBV24-1	TRBJ1-3	16	ATSDGRVGQPVGNTIY
NA	TRBV7-9	TRBJ2-3	10	ASGGNTDTQY
few	TRBV7-3	TRBJ1-5	12	ASSLSGGSQPQH
NA	TRBV7-9	TRBJ2-7	14	ASSSRGQGGIYEQY
NA	TRBV12-3/TRBV12-4	TRBJ2-7	10	ASGHSSYEQY
few	TRBV18	TRBJ2-7	16	ASSARPLQAGQTYEQY
few	TRBV6-5	TRBJ2-3	15	ASSFVGPGAITDTQY
few	TRBV12-3/TRBV12-4	TRBJ2-5	13	ASSSGTTYQETQY
NA	TRBV29-1	TRBJ1-1	11	SVSDRAFGEAF
few	TRBV29-1	TRBJ2-3	13	SVKYRGRGTDTQY
NA	TRBV11-3	TRBJ2-6	16	ASSFSGTGSSGANVLT
NA	TRBV12-3/TRBV12-4	TRBJ2-1	11	ASSPNGHNEQF
many	TRBV7-2	TRBJ2-7	12	ASSSRAGRYEQY
NA	TRBV9	TRBJ2-5	12	ASSVEGSQETQY